Presented here are 32 T cell receptor beta chains from one specimen sequenced in a study of T cell responses to AZD1222 COVID-19 vaccine. Profiled with immunoSEQ multiplex PCR; TCRdb holds only in-frame clones, not every one. Among under 200,000 clones listed, approximately 90% were seen once. The source material was peripheral blood, sampled 28 days after the second AZD1222 dose. These receptors all come from an adult who received the AZD1222 COVID-19 vaccine.

The chain employs TRBV28 and TRBJ2-7; 8 bases line up with TRBD1. Germline V CDR1 and CDR2: MDHEN, SYDVKM. With 7 bases clipped from V and 3 bases from J, the junction kept 8 bases outside the gene matches. This CDR3 is built from 14 residues. CDR3 loop: CASTAGQGGYEQYF. The CDR3 DNA sequence: TGTGCCAGCACCGCAGGACAGGGTGGCTACGAGCAGTACTTC. The whole variable domain, filled in from reference TRBV28 and TRBJ2-7, reads DVKVTQSSRYLVKRTGEKVFLECVQDMDHENMFWYRQDPGLGLRLIYFSYDVKMKEKGDIPEGYSVSREKKERFSLILESASTNQTSMYLCASTAGQGGYEQYFGPGTRLTVT.

The genes are TRBV5-1 and TRBJ2-7, with D possibly being TRBD1 (5 bases). V was trimmed by 0 bases and J by 5 bases, leaving 15 bases between them. Germline V gene data show CDR1 as SGHRS and CDR2 as YFSETQ. CDR3 length equals 15 residues. This chain's CDR3 is CASSLAWTSGDEQYF. In nucleotides, the CDR3 is TGCGCCAGCAGCTTGGCGTGGACATCAGGCGACGAGCAGTACTTC.

This clone occurred once. This rearrangement joins TRBV12-2 to TRBJ2-7; the D segment call TRBD1 is taken from the table without a DNA check. TRBV12-2 is termed a pseudogene. The CDR3 runs 18 residues. Written as DNA, the CDR3 is TGTGCAAGTCGGGCAGGGGGCGAGATCGCCACGAGCTCCTACGAGCAGTACTTC. Encoded protein: CASRAGGEIATSSYEQYF.

The chain couples TRBV18 to TRBJ2-3, with 7 bases matching TRBD1. The J segment lost 1 base and the V segment lost 7 bases, leaving 8 bases of the junction unmatched. CDR1 is KGHSH and CDR2 is LQKENI in the germline V gene. CDR3 length equals 15 residues. CDR3 residues: CASLVTGTGTDTQYF. The CDR3 DNA is TGTGCCAGCTTAGTGACCGGGACAGGCACAGATACGCAGTATTTT.

In regard to this clone: At one of its ends the junction is not consistent with the germline gene, which may arise from a read error. V and J are TRBV28 and TRBJ1-6; D not resolved. CDR1 MDHEN and CDR2 SYDVKM come from the germline V gene. This CDR3 contains 13 residues. DNA of the CDR3: TGTGCCAGCAGTAACGATCCACCTAGATTGCTACGCTTT. This codes for CASSNDPPRLLRF.

V and J are TRBV7-2 and TRBJ1-1; D is ambiguous. Germline lookup yields CDR1 SGHTA and CDR2 FQGNSA. Trimming cost V 4 bases and J 0 bases, with 12 bases left between them. The CDR3 has 15 amino acids. The CDR3 nucleotides read TGTGCCAGCAGCTCCCCGAGGGTTATGAACACTGAAGCTTTCTTT. It codes for CASSSPRVMNTEAFF.

This clone was observed a single time. This chain joins TRBV5-6 and TRBJ1-2; weak D call: TRBD1 (6 bases). The ends were cut back, 0 bases at V and 2 bases at J, with 8 bases in the middle. Germline V lookup: CDR1 SGHDT, CDR2 YYEEEE. The length of the CDR3 is 14 residues. CDR3 bases: TGTGCCAGCAGCTTGGTGGGGGGCAACTATGGCTACACCTTC. Amino acids: CASSLVGGNYGYTF.

The chain combines TRBV7-2 with TRBJ2-1; no clear D gene. Germline V gives CDR1 SGHTA, CDR2 FQGNSA. The CDR3 runs 17 residues. Trimming shortened V by 0 bases and J by 0 bases, and 12 bases separated the two germline ends. The CDR3 DNA follows: TGTGCCAGCAGCTTAGCGCCCCGGGCCAGCTCCTACAATGAGCAGTTCTTC. This sequence encodes CASSLAPRASSYNEQFF.

The chain is built from TRBV3-1 (or the pseudogene TRBV3-2) and TRBJ2-7; no definite D call. Trimming removed 1 base at V and 3 bases at J, with 10 bases between. The CDR3 has 14 amino acids. Germline V gene lookup returns CDR1 LGHDT and CDR2 YNNKEL (reference sequence). In DNA form, the CDR3 reads TGTGCCAGCAGCCAAGTAGGAGCCCTCTACGAGCAGTACTTC. Protein product: CASSQVGALYEQYF.

This clone has a single count. The chain combines TRBV7-6 with TRBJ2-7; D might be TRBD1 (6 bases). Germline CDR1 SGHVS, CDR2 FNYEAQ. The CDR3 extends over 13 amino acids. V was trimmed by 3 bases and J by 1 base, leaving 7 bases between them. The DNA for the CDR3 is TGTGCCAGCAGCTTGGACAGATCCTACGAGCAGTACTTC. Translating gives CASSLDRSYEQYF.

The rearrangement uses TRBV5-1 and TRBJ2-4, with D possibly matching TRBD2 (6 bases). Trimming removed 0 bases at V and 9 bases at J, with 10 bases between. Germline values: CDR1 SGHRS, CDR2 YFSETQ. CDR3 length: 13 residues. CDR3 nucleotide sequence: TGCGCCAGCAGCTTGGCCGAGGAGGGCATTCAGTACTTC. Translated, it gives CASSLAEEGIQYF.

V is TRBV30 and J is TRBJ2-7; D is unclear. Looked up from germline, CDR1 is GTSNPN and CDR2 is SVGIG (reference sequence). The V gene lost 5 bases and the J gene lost 2 bases, with 7 bases spanning the gap. The CDR3 has 11 residues. The CDR3 spells CAWADPYEQYF. CDR3 in DNA: TGTGCCTGGGCCGATCCCTACGAGCAGTACTTC.

The rearrangement links TRBV20-1 to TRBJ2-7, with a weak D call TRBD1 (6 bases). The CDR3 runs to 13 residues. With 3 bases removed from V and 2 bases from J, the gap between germline ends came to 11 bases. In germline, CDR1 is DFQATT, CDR2 SNEGSKA (reference sequence). The CDR3 sequence: CSASSGQTYEQYF. DNA of the CDR3: TGCAGTGCTAGTTCTGGACAGACCTACGAGCAGTACTTC.

CDR3 coding DNA: TGTGCCACCAGTGGTAATCAGGGAGGGACTAGCGGGAGCGCCACCGGGGAGCTGTTTTTT. Amino acid sequence: CATSGNQGGTSGSATGELFF. The chain combines TRBV24-1 with TRBJ2-2; TRBD2 agrees at 14 bases. Trimming cost V 5 bases and J 4 bases; bases outside gene matches: 14. The CDR3 spans 20 residues. The V gene's germline CDR1 is KGHDR and CDR2 SFDVKD.

The chain recombines TRBV30 with TRBJ1-5; TRBD1 might be the D (6 bases). The V gene's germline CDR1 is GTSNPN and CDR2 SVGIG (reference sequence). V lost 3 bases to trimming and J lost 7 bases, with 13 bases between them. This CDR3 has 13 residues. DNA of the CDR3: TGTGCCTGGAGGCAGGGGATCGGCCAGCCCCAGCATTTT. Translated, it gives CAWRQGIGQPQHF.

With respect to this clone: At one end the junction does not follow the germline gene, possibly because of a read error. The rearrangement joins TRBV7-7 to TRBJ2-7; D is tentatively TRBD1 or TRBD2 (5 bases each). Per germline, CDR1 SSHAT and CDR2 FNYEAQ (reference sequence). This CDR3 has 15 residues. CDR3 DNA: TGTGCTAGCAGCTTAGGGGACGGAGTCAGTGGCGAGCAGTACTTC. Translated: CASSLGDGVSGEQYF.

This chain joins TRBV7-2 and TRBJ2-3, with D maybe TRBD1 (5 bases). This CDR3 has 15 residues. Deletions cut 5 bases from V and 4 bases from J, with 16 bases between. Germline V gives CDR1 SGHTA, CDR2 FQGNSA. Here the CDR3 DNA reads TGTGCCAGCAGCCCGCAGGGAAACAGAGCAGATACGCAGTATTTT. It specifies CASSPQGNRADTQYF.

The chain links TRBV28 to TRBJ2-3; 12 nucleotides match TRBD2. From germline, CDR1 is MDHEN and CDR2 SYDVKM. The CDR3 spans 17 residues. The V and J ends lost 4 bases and 9 bases, in that order; junction bases with no gene match: 14. The CDR3 region has the DNA TGTGCCAGCAGTTCGGGGTCCCCGACTAGCGGGAGAATGACGCAGTATTTT. It codes for CASSSGSPTSGRMTQYF.

This clone has just one count. The rearrangement uses TRBV19 and TRBJ2-7; TRBD2 aligns across 12 bases. The V gene end was trimmed by 4 bases and the J gene end by 6 bases; junction bases not matched to a gene: 10. The CDR3 contains 16 residues. CDR1 is LNHDA and CDR2 is SQIVND in the germline V gene (reference sequence). The CDR3 bases are TGTGCCAGTAGTACCAGACTAGCGGGAGCGCTTCGCGAGCAGTACTTC. Amino acid sequence: CASSTRLAGALREQYF. The full variable domain, in which reference TRBV19 and TRBJ2-7 provide the parts outside the CDR3, is DGGITQSPKYLFRKEGQNVTLSCEQNLNHDAMYWYRQDPGQGLRLIYYSQIVNDFQKGDIAEGYSVSREKKESFPLTVTSAQKNPTAFYLCASSTRLAGALREQYFGPGTRLTVT.

The chain links TRBV7-2 to TRBJ2-3, with TRBD2 identical over 7 bases. This CDR3 contains 16 residues. The junction had 17 bases not matched to a gene; V was cut back by 8 bases and J by 6 bases. Germline values: CDR1 SGHTA, CDR2 FQGNSA. CDR3 DNA: TGTGCCAGCGGGGGGGACGGAAATCCCCTCGTGGATACGCAGTATTTT. It is translated as CASGGDGNPLVDTQYF.

The rearrangement joins TRBV9 to TRBJ1-5; D remains unclear. CDR1 is SGDLS and CDR2 is YYNGEE in the germline V gene. This CDR3 is 14 amino acids long. The germline V and J ends were trimmed by 3 bases and 0 bases, with 7 bases remaining between them. The CDR3 region has the DNA TGTGCCAGCAGCGCCACATATAGCAATCAGCCCCAGCATTTT. Its protein product is CASSATYSNQPQHF.

In this sample, this clone turned up a few times. V and J are TRBV11-2 and TRBJ2-7; D is possibly TRBD2 (6 bases). The germline gives CDR1 SGHAT, CDR2 FQNNGV. The CDR3 runs to 14 residues. The germline V and J ends were trimmed by 1 base and 0 bases, with 7 bases remaining between them. CDR3 loop: CASSLAGASYEQYF. The CDR3 region has the DNA TGTGCCAGCAGCTTAGCGGGAGCCTCCTACGAGCAGTACTTC. Drawing the rest from reference TRBV11-2 and TRBJ2-7, the complete variable domain is EAGVAQSPRYKIIEKRQSVAFWCNPISGHATLYWYQQILGQGPKLLIQFQNNGVVDDSQLPKDRFSAERLKGVDSTLKIQPAKLEDSAVYLCASSLAGASYEQYFGPGTRLTVT.

This chain connects TRBV4-2 to TRBJ1-6; D remains unclear. With 0 bases removed from V and 7 bases from J, the gap between germline ends came to 7 bases. Looked up from germline, CDR1 is LGHNA and CDR2 is YNFKEQ. This CDR3 has 14 residues. CDR3 sequence: CASSQDRLNSPLHF. CDR3 nucleotide sequence: TGTGCCAGCAGCCAAGATCGGCTCAATTCACCCCTCCACTTT.

There are a few counts of this clone. This sequence joins TRBV7-2 and TRBJ2-7; 7 bases line up with TRBD1. The ends lost 6 bases at V and 2 bases at J; junction bases unmatched: 7. There are 14 residues in the CDR3. Germline values: CDR1 SGHTA, CDR2 FQGNSA. Written as DNA, the CDR3 is TGTGCCAGCAGGGCGCCGGGACAGCCCTACGAGCAGTACTTC. It is translated as CASRAPGQPYEQYF.

This chain joins TRBV27 and TRBJ2-1; TRBD2 matches 11 bases. Germline values: CDR1 MNHEY, CDR2 SMNVEV (reference sequence). V was clipped by 0 bases and J by 6 bases; unmatched bases: 4. The CDR3 covers 16 residues. CDR3 DNA sequence: TGTGCCAGCAGTTTATCGGAACTAGCGGGGGTCAATGAGCAGTTCTTC. Amino acids: CASSLSELAGVNEQFF.

This sequence joins TRBV4-3 and TRBJ1-3; D may be TRBD1 (5 bases). CDR3 length: 17 amino acids. Germline assignment: CDR1 LGHNA and CDR2 YSLEER. Trimming took off 4 bases at V and 3 bases at J, with 19 bases between the two ends. The CDR3 sequence is CASSPARMWGGGNTIYF. As DNA, the CDR3 is TGCGCCAGCAGCCCGGCACGGATGTGGGGGGGTGGAAACACCATATATTTT.

The chain recombines TRBV7-9 with TRBJ2-2, with D maybe TRBD2 (6 bases). Trimming removed 3 bases from V and 5 bases from J, with 16 bases in between. This CDR3 has 16 amino acids. Germline CDR1 reads SEHNR; CDR2 reads FQNEAQ (reference sequence). The CDR3 DNA reads as TGTGCCAGCAGCTTGCTGGGACTCCCGATGACCGGGGAGCTGTTTTTT. Encoded protein: CASSLLGLPMTGELFF.

The chain carries TRBV4-1 and TRBJ1-5; the D gene is possibly TRBD1 (5 bases). Germline V gene data show CDR1 as MGHRA and CDR2 as YSYEKL. The V end was cut by 1 base, the J end by 6 bases, with 13 bases between. CDR3 size: 15 residues. CDR3 in DNA: TGCGCCAGCAGCCAAGGGCTCCAGGGTGTTCAGCCCCAGCATTTT. This translates into CASSQGLQGVQPQHF.

V and J are TRBV9 and TRBJ2-1; 8 bases map to TRBD2. Germline V gives CDR1 SGDLS, CDR2 YYNGEE. CDR3 size: 13 residues. The V and J ends lost 2 bases and 6 bases, in that order; junction bases with no gene match: 1. CDR3 bases: TGTGCCAGCAGCGTTGGGACTAGCAATGAGCAGTTCTTC. As protein: CASSVGTSNEQFF. Based on the CDR3 plus reference TRBV9 and TRBJ2-1, the full variable domain is DSGVTQTPKHLITATGQRVTLRCSPRSGDLSVYWYQQSLDQGLQFLIQYYNGEERAKGNILERFSAQQFPDLHSELNLSSLELGDSALYFCASSVGTSNEQFFGPGTRLTVL.

A single count supports this clone. The V gene is TRBV7-9, the J gene TRBJ2-5; perhaps D is TRBD1 or TRBD2 (5 bases each). The germline gives CDR1 SEHNR, CDR2 FQNEAQ (reference sequence). This CDR3 is 15 amino acids long. V gave up 5 bases and J gave up 5 bases, with 18 bases separating them. CDR3 sequence: CASSLDWQGPETQYF. The CDR3 coding sequence is TGTGCCAGCAGCCTGGATTGGCAGGGACCGGAGACCCAGTACTTC.

The genes are TRBV5-1 and TRBJ2-7; possibly TRBD1 for D (6 bases). The CDR3 sequence is 14 residues long. The germline V and J ends were trimmed by 1 base and 4 bases, with 12 bases remaining between them. Looked up from germline, CDR1 is SGHRS and CDR2 is YFSETQ. As DNA, the CDR3 is TGCGCCAGCAGCTTGCAACAGGGTGGGTACGAGCAGTACTTC. Residues: CASSLQQGGYEQYF.

CDR3 loop: CAISEPTGGAGYGYTF. The DNA for the CDR3 is TGTGCCATCAGTGAGCCGACAGGGGGCGCAGGCTATGGCTACACCTTC. This chain joins TRBV10-3 and TRBJ1-2; 10 bases map to TRBD1. Trimming took 2 bases from V and 4 from J; bases not matched to a gene: 7. Germline CDR1 is ENHRY and CDR2 is SYGVKD. CDR3 length: 16 amino acids.